This T cell receptor (beta chain) came from a study of blood T cell repertoires in COVID-19. Study at large: Nucleic acid was either cDNA or gDNA, and it came from T cells, B-cell-depleted T cells, or PBMCs.

With V trimmed by 1 base and J by 2 bases, 9 bases remained unmatched. This CDR3 comprises 17 residues. In germline, CDR1 is SGHDT, CDR2 YYEEEE. How the authors handled the data: Amplification of reference gene primers was used by the study to estimate nucleated cell counts. The method was immunoSEQ multiplex PCR; TCRdb's version includes in-frame clones alone and lacks a portion of them. V, J and clone size reflect that table, while D and trimming were determined from the DNA. In the table there are 150,000 to 200,000 clones, approximately 85% of which are singletons. Sequencing was performed on peripheral blood. This chain links TRBV5-6 with TRBJ2-3; 8 positions agree with TRBD2. The source of this sequence is a woman aged 55-69 years with acute or convalescent COVID-19. The CDR3 reads CASSLILAGGYTDTQYF. The CDR3 DNA follows: TGTGCCAGCAGCTTGATTCTTGCGGGAGGTTACACAGATACGCAGTATTTT.